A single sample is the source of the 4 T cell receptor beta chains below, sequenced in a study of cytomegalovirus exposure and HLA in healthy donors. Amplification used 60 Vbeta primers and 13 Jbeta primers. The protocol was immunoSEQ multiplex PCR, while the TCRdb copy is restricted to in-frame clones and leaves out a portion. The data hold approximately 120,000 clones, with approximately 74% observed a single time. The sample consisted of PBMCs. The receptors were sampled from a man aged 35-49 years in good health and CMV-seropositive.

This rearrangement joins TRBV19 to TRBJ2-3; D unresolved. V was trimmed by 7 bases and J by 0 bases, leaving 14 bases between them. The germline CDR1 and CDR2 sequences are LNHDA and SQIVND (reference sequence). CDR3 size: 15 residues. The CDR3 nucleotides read TGTGCCAGTAAATCCCGCAGGTCTAGCACAGATACGCAGTATTTT. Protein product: CASKSRRSSTDTQYF.

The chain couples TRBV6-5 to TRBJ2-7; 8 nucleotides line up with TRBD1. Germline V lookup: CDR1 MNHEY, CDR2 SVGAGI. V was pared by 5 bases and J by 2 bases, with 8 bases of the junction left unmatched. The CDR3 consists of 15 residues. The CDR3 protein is CASSQTQGAPYEQYF. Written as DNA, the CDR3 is TGTGCCAGCAGTCAAACCCAGGGGGCTCCCTACGAGCAGTACTTC.

The CDR3 loop reads CASSPGVRPNQPQHF. In DNA, the CDR3 is TGTGCCAGCAGTCCGGGGGTGAGGCCCAATCAGCCCCAGCATTTT. The J gene is TRBJ1-5, the V gene TRBV7-9; the D gene is possibly TRBD1 (5 bases). V lost 6 bases and J lost 3, with 15 bases in between. This CDR3 has 15 amino acids. CDR1 SEHNR and CDR2 FQNEAQ come from the germline V gene (reference sequence).

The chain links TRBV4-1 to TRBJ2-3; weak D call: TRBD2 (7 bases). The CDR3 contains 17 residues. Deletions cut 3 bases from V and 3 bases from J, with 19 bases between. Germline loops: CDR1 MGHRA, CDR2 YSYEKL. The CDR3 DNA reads TGCGCCAGCAGCCAGAAAGGGTGGGGGGGCGGGACAGATACGCAGTATTTT. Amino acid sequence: CASSQKGWGGGTDTQYF.